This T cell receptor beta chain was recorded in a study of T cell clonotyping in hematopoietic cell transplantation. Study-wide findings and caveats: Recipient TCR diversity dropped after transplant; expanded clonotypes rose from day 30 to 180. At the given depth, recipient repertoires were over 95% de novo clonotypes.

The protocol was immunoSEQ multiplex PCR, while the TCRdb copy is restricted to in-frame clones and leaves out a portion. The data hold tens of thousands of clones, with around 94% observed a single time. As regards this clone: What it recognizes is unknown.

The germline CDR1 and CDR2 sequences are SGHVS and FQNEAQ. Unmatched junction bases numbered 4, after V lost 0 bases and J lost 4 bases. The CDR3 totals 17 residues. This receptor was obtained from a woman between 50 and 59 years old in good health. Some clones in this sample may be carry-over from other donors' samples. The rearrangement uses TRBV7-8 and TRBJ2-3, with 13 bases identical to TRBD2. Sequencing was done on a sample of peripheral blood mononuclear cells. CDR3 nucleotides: TGTGCCAGCAGCTTAGCTTGGACTAGCGGGGGCTCAGATACGCAGTATTTT. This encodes CASSLAWTSGGSDTQYF.